This T cell receptor (beta chain) was documented in a study of Ad26.COV2.S vaccination and SARS-CoV-2 variants. As for the study in general: Donor joined the COV1001 Ad26.COV2.S trial arm.

Study-wide points: Compared with placebo recipients, vaccine recipients had higher spike-specific TCR breadth. Breadth of non-spike TCRs did not differ between vaccinees and placebo recipients.

A word on this clone: Its antigen is as yet unknown.

CDR1 and CDR2 (germline): SGDLS, YYNGEE. The CDR3 sequence is 15 residues long. Trimming pared 3 bases from V and 5 bases from J, leaving 16 bases between. Some clones are missing from TCRdb's copy, which holds only in-frame ones; the method was immunoSEQ multiplex PCR. The sample records about 410,000 clones, roughly 90% being singletons. As to treatment: about 20 received Ad26.COV2.S at low or high dose, single or two shots; 5 received placebo; per-sample allocation not given. Samples analyzed were those drawn on day 63 after the first vaccine or placebo injection. Donation came from an adult in Boston who was aged 18-55 years.

The chain has TRBV9 and TRBJ2-3, with a possible D match to TRBD2 (5 bases). The receptor was derived from a person between 18 and 65 years old who received the Ad26.COV2.S COVID-19 vaccine or a placebo. The sample in question was peripheral blood, obtained in a trial of Ad26.COV2.S vaccine versus placebo. CDR3 DNA sequence: TGTGCCAGCAGCGCAGATCCGAGGGCCCAAGATACGCAGTATTTT. It is translated as CASSADPRAQDTQYF.